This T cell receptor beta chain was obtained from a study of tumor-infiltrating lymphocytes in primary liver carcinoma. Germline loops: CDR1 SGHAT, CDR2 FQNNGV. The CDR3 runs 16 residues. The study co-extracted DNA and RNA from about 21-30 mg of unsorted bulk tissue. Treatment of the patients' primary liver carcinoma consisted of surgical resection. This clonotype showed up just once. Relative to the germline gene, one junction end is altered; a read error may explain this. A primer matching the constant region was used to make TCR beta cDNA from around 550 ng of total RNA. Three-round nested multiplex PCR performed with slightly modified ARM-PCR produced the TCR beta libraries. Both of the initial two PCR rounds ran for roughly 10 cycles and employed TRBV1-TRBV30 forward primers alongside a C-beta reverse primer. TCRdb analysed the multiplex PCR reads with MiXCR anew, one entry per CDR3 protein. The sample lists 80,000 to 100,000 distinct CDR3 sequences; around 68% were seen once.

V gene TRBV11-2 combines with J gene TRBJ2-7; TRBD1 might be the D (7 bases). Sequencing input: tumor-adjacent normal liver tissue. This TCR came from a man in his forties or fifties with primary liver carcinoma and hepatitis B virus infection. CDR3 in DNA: TGTGCCACCCAGGGGGGACAGAGGAGGGGCTACTATGAGCGGTACTTC. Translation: CATQGGQRRGYYERYF.